Listed here are 7 T cell receptor beta chains from one sample, sequenced in a study of response to subunit inactivated influenza vaccine. TCRdb passed the RT-PCR reads through MiXCR, listing each CDR3 protein once. The sample has around 540,000 distinct CDR3 sequences, approximately 10% seen once. The sequences come from PBMCs from blood, collected on the day of vaccination. The receptor source for this set is a man aged 45 to 65 who received an inactivated influenza vaccine.

This clonotype was seen more than once but under ten times. The chain employs TRBV5-1 and TRBJ2-1; weak D call: TRBD2 (5 bases). This CDR3 has 13 residues. Trimming removed 5 bases from V and 8 bases from J, with 14 bases in between. Germline V lookup: CDR1 SGHRS, CDR2 YFSETQ. The CDR3 spells CASRLVSADEQFF. The CDR3 coding sequence is TGCGCCAGCAGACTAGTCTCGGCGGATGAGCAGTTCTTC. Based on the CDR3 plus reference TRBV5-1 and TRBJ2-1, the full variable domain is KAGVTQTPRYLIKTRGQQVTLSCSPISGHRSVSWYQQTPGQGLQFLFEYFSETQRNKGNFPGRFSGRQFSNSRSEMNVSTLELGDSALYLCASRLVSADEQFFGPGTRLTVL.

The V gene is TRBV20-1, the J gene TRBJ1-1; D is ambiguous. V was pared by 8 bases and J by 7 bases, with 17 bases between. The CDR3 spans 12 residues. Germline V CDR1 and CDR2: DFQATT, SNEGSKA (reference sequence). DNA for the CDR3: TGCAGTTCCTCCAGACCTGACGGTGAAGCTTTCTTT. It encodes CSSSRPDGEAFF.

This clonotype was seen only a few times. The rearrangement uses TRBV7-2 and TRBJ2-7; D is possibly TRBD1 (5 bases). The CDR3 loop spans 14 amino acids. Germline values: CDR1 SGHTA, CDR2 FQGNSA. V lost 1 base and J 5 bases, leaving 12 bases between the germline ends. The CDR3, as DNA: TGTGCCAGCAGCTTAGGTGCCAGGGCTGACGAGCAGTACTTC. It codes for CASSLGARADEQYF.

This chain joins TRBV9 and TRBJ2-5; no firm D call. CDR1 and CDR2 from the germline V gene are SGDLS and YYNGEE. The CDR3 totals 13 residues. Between the trimmed V and J ends, which lost 3 bases and 2 bases, there was a span of 8 bases. In DNA form, the CDR3 reads TGTGCCAGCAGCGGACTGTTACAAGAGACCCAGTACTTC. Protein: CASSGLLQETQYF.

This clonotype was recorded a few times. The chain employs TRBV3-1 and TRBJ1-1; no reliable D call. The V gene lost 4 bases and the J gene lost 1 base, with 7 bases spanning the gap. This CDR3 contains 13 residues. The germline CDR1 and CDR2 sequences are LGHDT and YNNKEL (reference sequence). In nucleotides, the CDR3 is TGTGCCAGCAGCCCACAAGAGAACACTGAAGCTTTCTTT. Encoded protein: CASSPQENTEAFF.

This clonotype was detected a few times. The V gene is TRBV5-1, the J gene TRBJ2-7, with 10 bases identical to TRBD1. The CDR3 spans 15 residues. Germline CDR1 SGHRS, CDR2 YFSETQ. V gave up 6 bases and J gave up 3 bases; unmatched junction bases: 9. This chain's CDR3 is CASTPRTGGNYEQYF. CDR3 nucleotides: TGCGCCAGCACCCCCCGGACAGGGGGTAACTACGAGCAGTACTTC.

In this sample, this clonotype turned up a few times. The chain has TRBV29-1 and TRBJ2-3, with D maybe TRBD2 (6 bases). Germline assignment: CDR1 SQVTM and CDR2 ANQGSEA. The CDR3 sequence is 14 residues long. V was pared by 4 bases and J by 3 bases, with 14 bases between. The CDR3: CSVGGADRTDTQYF. Here the CDR3 DNA reads TGCAGCGTTGGCGGGGCGGATAGGACAGATACGCAGTATTTT.